Each of the 26 T cell receptor beta chains below was sequenced from the same sample in a study of blood T cell repertoires in COVID-19 (dated by TCRdb to about 2020). The library was made by the immunoSEQ multiplex PCR assay. TCRdb holds this immuneACCESS table with in-frame rearrangements only. Some clones are missing; in checked studies, unresolved V genes explain under half, and the rest has no known cause. The table for this sample lists approximately 200,000 clones; 75% to 85% of them were counted only once. The top ten constitute roughly 7.4% of the sample. The sequenced sample was peripheral blood. The receptors come from a woman between 50 and 59 years old with acute or convalescent COVID-19.

CDR3 sequence (DNA): TGTGCCAGCAAACAGGGGGTGAACACTGAAGCTTTCTTT. Its translation: CASKQGVNTEAFF. The rearrangement uses TRBV2 and TRBJ1-1; TRBD1 aligns across 8 bases. CDR1 SNHLY and CDR2 FYNNEI come from the germline V gene. Trimming took 7 bases from V and 0 from J; bases not matched to a gene: 1. This CDR3 is built from 13 residues.

The chain has TRBV5-5 and TRBJ1-4; TRBD1 aligns across 7 bases. The length of the CDR3 is 16 residues. With V trimmed by 0 bases and J by 8 bases, 10 bases remained unmatched. Looked up from germline, CDR1 is SGHKS and CDR2 is YYEKEE (reference sequence). This CDR3 reads CASSLGFRGAGEKLFF. The CDR3 nucleotides read TGTGCCAGCAGCTTGGGTTTCAGGGGGGCAGGGGAAAAACTGTTTTTT.

This rearrangement joins TRBV28 to TRBJ2-7; TRBD1 might be the D (6 bases). V lost 7 bases and J lost 7, with 14 bases in between. Per germline, CDR1 MDHEN and CDR2 SYDVKM. The CDR3 length is 12 residues. The CDR3 coding sequence is TGTGCCAGCACGACAGGTGTTGGAGAGCAGTACTTC. Protein sequence: CASTTGVGEQYF.

This clone was detected only once. The gene calls are TRBV24-1 and TRBJ2-5, with 12 nucleotides matching TRBD2. CDR1 and CDR2 from the germline V gene are KGHDR and SFDVKD. The CDR3 sequence is 16 residues long. The ends lost 6 bases at V and 5 bases at J; junction bases unmatched: 9. The CDR3 coding sequence is TGTGCCACCAGTCTACCTAGCGGGGGGGCTGGTGAGACCCAGTACTTC. Its protein is CATSLPSGGAGETQYF.

This clone has a handful of counts. This chain links TRBV4-1 with TRBJ2-3; weak D call: TRBD2 (6 bases). V was trimmed by 2 bases and J by 4 bases, leaving 16 bases between them. The CDR3 contains 16 residues. Germline values: CDR1 MGHRA, CDR2 YSYEKL. The CDR3 sequence: CASSQPRLVRADTQYF. The CDR3 region has the DNA TGCGCCAGCAGCCAACCTCGACTAGTACGTGCAGATACGCAGTATTTT.

V usage is TRBV28 and J usage is TRBJ1-2; TRBD1 matches at 8 bases. The CDR3 has 14 residues. CDR1 is MDHEN and CDR2 is SYDVKM in the germline V gene. The junction had 8 bases not matched to a gene; V was cut back by 5 bases and J by 6 bases. CDR3 loop: CASSGLTGVDGYTF. CDR3 nucleotides: TGTGCCAGCAGTGGATTGACAGGGGTTGATGGCTACACCTTC.

The chain recombines TRBV28 with TRBJ2-7; 8 positions match TRBD2. V lost 6 bases and J lost 0; bases outside the gene matches: 16. Germline V gives CDR1 MDHEN, CDR2 SYDVKM. This CDR3 has 18 amino acids. The CDR3 protein is CASSRLGGGGTSSYEQYF. The CDR3, as DNA: TGTGCCAGCAGCCGGCTCGGGGGCGGGGGGACAAGCTCCTACGAGCAGTACTTC.

This sequence joins TRBV29-1 and TRBJ2-7; 11 nucleotides agree with TRBD1. The germline CDR1 and CDR2 sequences are SQVTM and ANQGSEA. CDR3 length: 14 residues. V gave up 4 bases and J gave up 2 bases; unmatched junction bases: 4. The CDR3 sequence: CSVGGQGATYEQYF. CDR3 nucleotides: TGCAGCGTTGGTGGACAGGGGGCTACCTACGAGCAGTACTTC.

The chain combines TRBV28 with TRBJ2-7, with a weak D call TRBD1 (7 bases). Germline V gene lookup returns CDR1 MDHEN and CDR2 SYDVKM. The CDR3 covers 16 residues. The V gene lost 3 bases and the J gene lost 1 base, with 16 bases spanning the gap. The CDR3, as DNA: TGTGCCAGCAGTTTCTCAGGGGGGAGGAGGTCCTACGAGCAGTACTTC. Translating gives CASSFSGGRRSYEQYF.

This clone showed up just a few times. The rearrangement uses TRBV10-2 and TRBJ1-5; possible D gene TRBD1, 5 bases. The V end lost 6 bases, the J end lost 1 base, and 13 bases lay between the germline ends. The germline V gene encodes CDR1 WSHSY and CDR2 SAAADI. The CDR3 contains 15 residues. The CDR3 DNA reads as TGCGCCAGCAGCGGGGGACTAGGGAGCAATCAGCCCCAGCATTTT. This codes for CASSGGLGSNQPQHF.

In its sample, this clone was seen once. The genes are TRBV30 and TRBJ2-1, with TRBD1 matching 10 bases. The V and J ends lost 3 bases and 4 bases, in that order; junction bases with no gene match: 9. CDR1 and CDR2 (germline): GTSNPN, SVGIG (reference sequence). The CDR3 is 16 amino acids. CDR3 sequence: CAWSKGRDRGYNEQFF. In nucleotides, the CDR3 is TGTGCCTGGAGCAAGGGTCGGGACAGGGGATACAATGAGCAGTTCTTC.

This chain connects TRBV6-5 to TRBJ2-2; a weak D match, TRBD1 (6 bases). The CDR3 loop spans 13 amino acids. CDR1 MNHEY and CDR2 SVGAGI come from the germline V gene. V was trimmed by 6 bases and J by 6 bases, leaving 11 bases between them. CDR3 protein: CASSSGVAGELFF. In DNA form, the CDR3 reads TGTGCCAGCAGCTCAGGGGTGGCCGGGGAGCTGTTTTTT.

This chain links TRBV10-1 with TRBJ2-1, with 7 bases that match TRBD2. The CDR3 runs to 15 residues. Trimming cost V 2 bases and J 4 bases; bases outside gene matches: 5. Per germline, CDR1 WNHNN and CDR2 SYGVQD (reference sequence). The chain's CDR3 is CASSEGGRTYNEQFF. The CDR3 coding sequence is TGCGCCAGCAGTGAGGGCGGGAGAACTTACAATGAGCAGTTCTTC.

This clone occurred once. The CDR3 DNA reads TGCGCCAGCAGCCTGGACTCAGGGAATGCAGATACGCAGTATTTT. Translating it yields CASSLDSGNADTQYF. The chain has TRBV5-1 and TRBJ2-3; the D gene could be TRBD1 or TRBD2 (5 bases each). V gave up 4 bases and J gave up 4 bases, with 16 bases separating them. The CDR3 has 15 residues. Germline V gives CDR1 SGHRS, CDR2 YFSETQ.

V gene TRBV5-6 combines with J gene TRBJ1-2; D perhaps matches TRBD1 (5 bases). The CDR3 consists of 15 residues. Germline CDR1 is SGHDT and CDR2 is YYEEEE. Trimming shortened V by 4 bases and J by 4 bases, and 17 bases separated the two germline ends. The CDR3 coding sequence is TGTGCCAGCAGCGCTGGGGGGTTACGGGGCTATGGCTACACCTTC. Amino acids: CASSAGGLRGYGYTF. Using reference TRBV5-6 and TRBJ1-2 for the parts outside the CDR3, the full variable domain is DAGVTQSPTHLIKTRGQQVTLRCSPKSGHDTVSWYQQALGQGPQFIFQYYEEEERQRGNFPDRFSGHQFPNYSSELNVNALLLGDSALYLCASSAGGLRGYGYTFGSGTRLTVV.

The chain employs TRBV21-1 and TRBJ1-5. TRBV21-1 is flagged as a pseudogene. The CDR3 has 15 amino acids. CDR3 coding DNA: TGTGCCAGCAACGAAGGGGGGGACCGACGTCAGCCCCAGCATTTT. Translating gives CASNEGGDRRQPQHF.

The count of this clone is one. The chain employs TRBV28 and TRBJ2-2; D is possibly TRBD2 (6 bases). CDR1 is MDHEN, CDR2 SYDVKM, per germline. The V gene lost 5 bases and the J gene lost 6 bases, with 19 bases spanning the gap. This CDR3 contains 16 residues. CDR3 loop: CASSEPGLPAPGELFF. DNA of the CDR3: TGTGCCAGCAGTGAGCCGGGACTTCCGGCCCCCGGGGAGCTGTTTTTT.

This clone was seen a handful of times. The chain uses TRBV2 and TRBJ2-7; a possible D gene is TRBD1 (5 bases). Trimming shortened V by 4 bases and J by 3 bases, and 7 bases separated the two germline ends. CDR1 is SNHLY and CDR2 is FYNNEI in the germline V gene. The CDR3 sequence is 12 residues long. For the CDR3, the DNA is TGTGCCAGCAGTGTCGACAGCTACGAGCAGTACTTC. It codes for CASSVDSYEQYF.

The V and J genes are TRBV5-1 and TRBJ2-1; perhaps TRBD2 as D (5 bases). The germline CDR1 and CDR2 sequences are SGHRS and YFSETQ. Trimming took off 2 bases at V and 7 bases at J, with 16 bases between the two ends. The CDR3 extends over 15 amino acids. The CDR3: CASSFVLGRLNEQFF. The CDR3 bases are TGCGCCAGCAGCTTTGTGTTAGGACGACTAAATGAGCAGTTCTTC.

This rearrangement joins TRBV28 to TRBJ1-1; D is perhaps TRBD1 (6 bases). Germline assignment: CDR1 MDHEN and CDR2 SYDVKM. The CDR3 spans 15 residues. V was shortened by 5 bases and J by 4 bases, with 17 bases between the two germline ends. In DNA, the CDR3 is TGTGCCAGCAGTGTTATTAGGGGGTTCGGCACTGAAGCTTTCTTT. It specifies CASSVIRGFGTEAFF.

The chain employs TRBV27 and TRBJ1-2; weak D call: TRBD1 (5 bases). V was clipped by 5 bases and J by 3 bases, with 13 bases between them. The CDR3 totals 14 residues. CDR1 and CDR2 (germline): MNHEY, SMNVEV (reference sequence). This CDR3 is CASSPGTGDYGYTF. The CDR3 bases are TGTGCCAGCAGTCCCGGCACAGGCGACTATGGCTACACCTTC.

V gene TRBV7-9 combines with J gene TRBJ1-3; TRBD1 agrees at 7 bases. This CDR3 region has 15 residues. CDR1 SEHNR and CDR2 FQNEAQ come from the germline V gene (reference sequence). V dropped 5 bases and J dropped 0; count of bases not matched to a gene: 4. The CDR3 region is CASSLDRHSGNTIYF. DNA of the CDR3: TGTGCCAGCAGCCTGGACAGGCACTCTGGAAACACCATATATTTT.

This sequence joins TRBV6-1 and TRBJ1-6, with 9 bases lining up with TRBD1. From germline, CDR1 is MNHNS and CDR2 SASEGT. Trimming at V came to 3 bases and at J to 7 bases, leaving 4 bases not matched to a gene. CDR3 length: 15 amino acids. The CDR3 protein is CASSEGQGWNSPLHF. In DNA form, the CDR3 reads TGTGCCAGCAGTGAGGGACAGGGTTGGAATTCACCCCTCCACTTT.

This chain links TRBV4-1 with TRBJ1-3, with D possibly being TRBD1 (5 bases). Per germline, CDR1 MGHRA and CDR2 YSYEKL. CDR3 length: 16 residues. Trimming removed 3 bases from V and 4 bases from J, with 16 bases in between. The CDR3 is CASSQPGGARGNTIYF. CDR3 sequence (DNA): TGCGCCAGCAGCCAGCCGGGAGGGGCGCGGGGAAACACCATATATTTT.

In its sample, this clone was seen once. This chain joins TRBV7-9 and TRBJ2-5; 8 bases are shared with TRBD2. The CDR3 covers 15 residues. V gave up 7 bases and J gave up 3 bases; unmatched junction bases: 10. Germline V gives CDR1 SEHNR, CDR2 FQNEAQ (reference sequence). The CDR3 loop reads CASTKGAGGEETQYF. DNA for the CDR3: TGTGCCAGCACCAAAGGGGCGGGAGGAGAAGAGACCCAGTACTTC. The full variable domain, rest sourced from reference TRBV7-9 and TRBJ2-5, is DTGVSQNPRHKITKRGQNVTFRCDPISEHNRLYWYRQTLGQGPEFLTYFQNEAQLEKSRLLSDRFSAERPKGSFSTLEIQRTEQGDSAMYLCASTKGAGGEETQYFGPGTRLLVL.

This clone occurred a few times. The V and J genes are TRBV9 and TRBJ2-3; 9 nucleotides agree with TRBD2. Per germline, CDR1 SGDLS and CDR2 YYNGEE. This CDR3 is 18 amino acids long. V shed 6 bases and J 4 bases; nucleotides not matched to a gene: 18. DNA for the CDR3: TGTGCCAGCACCTTAGGCTCAGCGGGAGGAGCCCCGGCAGATACGCAGTATTTT. Its translation: CASTLGSAGGAPADTQYF.